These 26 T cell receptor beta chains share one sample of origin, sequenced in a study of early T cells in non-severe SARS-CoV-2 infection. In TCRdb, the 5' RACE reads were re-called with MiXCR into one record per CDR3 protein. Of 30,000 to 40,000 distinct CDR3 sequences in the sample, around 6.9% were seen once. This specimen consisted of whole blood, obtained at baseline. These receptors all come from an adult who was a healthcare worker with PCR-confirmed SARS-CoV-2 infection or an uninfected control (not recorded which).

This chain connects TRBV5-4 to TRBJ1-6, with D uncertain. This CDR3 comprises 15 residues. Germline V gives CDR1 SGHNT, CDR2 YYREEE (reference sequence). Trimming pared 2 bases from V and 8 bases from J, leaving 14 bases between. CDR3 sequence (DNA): TGTGCCAGCAGCTTCAAACACCACGGAGATTCACCCCTCCACTTT. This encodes CASSFKHHGDSPLHF.

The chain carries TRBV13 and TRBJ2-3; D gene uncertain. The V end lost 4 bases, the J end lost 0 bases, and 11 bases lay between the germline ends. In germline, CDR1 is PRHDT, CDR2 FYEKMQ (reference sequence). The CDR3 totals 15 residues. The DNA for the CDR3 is TGTGCCAGCAGCTATTTTGATGAGAGCACAGATACGCAGTATTTT. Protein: CASSYFDESTDTQYF.

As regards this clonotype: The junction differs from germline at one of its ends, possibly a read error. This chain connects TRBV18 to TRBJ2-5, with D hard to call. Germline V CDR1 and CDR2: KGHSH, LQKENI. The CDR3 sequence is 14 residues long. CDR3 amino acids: CASSPRVTQETRYF. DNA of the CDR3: TGTGCCAGCTCACCACGGGTAACTCAAGAGACCCGGTACTTC.

CDR3 in DNA: TGCAGCGTTAAGGGACAGGTTGGAAACACCATATATTTT. Its translation: CSVKGQVGNTIYF. The genes are TRBV29-1 and TRBJ1-3, with 8 bases lining up with TRBD1. V lost 5 bases to trimming and J lost 3 bases; unmatched junction nucleotides: 3. Germline CDR1 is SQVTM and CDR2 is ANQGSEA. The CDR3 contains 13 residues. The full variable domain, in which reference TRBV29-1 and TRBJ1-3 provide the parts outside the CDR3, is SAVISQKPSRDICQRGTSLTIQCQVDSQVTMMFWYRQQPGQSLTLIATANQGSEATYESGFVIDKFPISRPNLTFSTLTVSNMSPEDSSIYLCSVKGQVGNTIYFGEGSWLTVV.

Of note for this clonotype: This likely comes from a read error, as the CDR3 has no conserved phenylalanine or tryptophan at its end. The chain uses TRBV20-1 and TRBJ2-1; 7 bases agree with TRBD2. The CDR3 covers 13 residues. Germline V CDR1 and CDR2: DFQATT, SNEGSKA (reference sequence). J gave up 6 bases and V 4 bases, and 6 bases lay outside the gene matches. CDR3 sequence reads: CSAIVAGGNEQFL. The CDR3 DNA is TGCAGTGCTATAGTAGCGGGTGGCAATGAGCAGTTCTTG.

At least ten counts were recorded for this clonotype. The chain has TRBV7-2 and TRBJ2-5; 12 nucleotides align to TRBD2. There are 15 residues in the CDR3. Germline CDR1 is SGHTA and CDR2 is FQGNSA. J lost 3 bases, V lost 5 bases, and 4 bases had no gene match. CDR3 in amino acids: CASSRTSGTKETQYF. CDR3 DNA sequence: TGTGCCAGCAGCCGGACTAGCGGGACAAAAGAGACCCAGTACTTC.

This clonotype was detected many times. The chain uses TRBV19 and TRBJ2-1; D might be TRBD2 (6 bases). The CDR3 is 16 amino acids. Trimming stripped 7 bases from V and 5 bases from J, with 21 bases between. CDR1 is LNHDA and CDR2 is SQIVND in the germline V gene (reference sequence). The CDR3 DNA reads TGTGCCAGTATGAACCGTGAGACTAGGACAAACAATGAGCAGTTCTTC. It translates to CASMNRETRTNNEQFF.

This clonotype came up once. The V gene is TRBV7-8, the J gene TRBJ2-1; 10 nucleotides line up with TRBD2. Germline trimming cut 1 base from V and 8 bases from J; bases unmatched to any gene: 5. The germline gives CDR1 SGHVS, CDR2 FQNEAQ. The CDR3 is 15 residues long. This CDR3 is CASSLVGTSADEQFF. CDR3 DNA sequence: TGTGCCAGCAGCTTAGTAGGGACTAGCGCGGATGAGCAGTTCTTC.

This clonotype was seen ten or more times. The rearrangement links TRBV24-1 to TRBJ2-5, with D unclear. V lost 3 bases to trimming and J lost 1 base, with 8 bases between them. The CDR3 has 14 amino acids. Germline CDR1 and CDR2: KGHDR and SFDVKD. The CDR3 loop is CATSDVGPQETQYF. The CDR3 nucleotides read TGTGCCACCAGTGATGTCGGACCCCAAGAGACCCAGTACTTC.

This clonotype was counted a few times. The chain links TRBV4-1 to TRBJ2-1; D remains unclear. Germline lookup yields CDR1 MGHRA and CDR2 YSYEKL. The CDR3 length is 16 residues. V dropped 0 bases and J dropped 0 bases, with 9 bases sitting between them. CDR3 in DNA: TGCGCCAGCAGCCAAGATCATAGGAGCTCCTACAATGAGCAGTTCTTC. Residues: CASSQDHRSSYNEQFF.

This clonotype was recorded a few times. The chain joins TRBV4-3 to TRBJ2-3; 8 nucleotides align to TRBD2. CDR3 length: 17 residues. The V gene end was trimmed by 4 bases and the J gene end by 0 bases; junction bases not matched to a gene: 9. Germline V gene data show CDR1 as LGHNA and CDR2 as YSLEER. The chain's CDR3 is CASSPYSSGPSTDTQYF. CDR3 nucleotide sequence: TGCGCCAGCAGCCCGTACTCTAGCGGGCCTAGCACAGATACGCAGTATTTT.

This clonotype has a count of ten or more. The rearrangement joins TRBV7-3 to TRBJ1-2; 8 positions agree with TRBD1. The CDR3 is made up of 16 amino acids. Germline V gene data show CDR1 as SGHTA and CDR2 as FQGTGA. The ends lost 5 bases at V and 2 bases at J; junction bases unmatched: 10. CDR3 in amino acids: CASSQGRTGRNYGYTF. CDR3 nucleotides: TGTGCCAGCAGCCAAGGGAGGACAGGGAGGAACTATGGCTACACCTTC.

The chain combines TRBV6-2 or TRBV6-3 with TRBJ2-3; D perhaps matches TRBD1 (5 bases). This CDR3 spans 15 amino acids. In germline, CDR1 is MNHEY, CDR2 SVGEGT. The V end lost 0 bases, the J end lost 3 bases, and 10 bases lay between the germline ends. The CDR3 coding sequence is TGTGCCAGCAGTTACTCCGGCAGGGAAACAGATACGCAGTATTTT. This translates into CASSYSGRETDTQYF.

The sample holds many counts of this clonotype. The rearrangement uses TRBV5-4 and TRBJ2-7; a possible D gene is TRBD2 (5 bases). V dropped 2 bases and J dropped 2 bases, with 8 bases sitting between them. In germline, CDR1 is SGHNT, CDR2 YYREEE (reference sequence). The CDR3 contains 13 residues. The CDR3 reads CASSFAGAYEQYV. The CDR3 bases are TGTGCCAGCAGCTTCGCCGGGGCCTACGAGCAGTACGTC.

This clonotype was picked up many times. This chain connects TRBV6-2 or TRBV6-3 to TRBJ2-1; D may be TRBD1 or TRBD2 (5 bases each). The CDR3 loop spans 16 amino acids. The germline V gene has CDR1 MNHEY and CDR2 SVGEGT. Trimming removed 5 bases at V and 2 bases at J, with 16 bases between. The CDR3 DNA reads TGTGCCAGCAGTCAAATTTTGGGGGTTCCCTACAATGAGCAGTTCTTC. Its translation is CASSQILGVPYNEQFF.

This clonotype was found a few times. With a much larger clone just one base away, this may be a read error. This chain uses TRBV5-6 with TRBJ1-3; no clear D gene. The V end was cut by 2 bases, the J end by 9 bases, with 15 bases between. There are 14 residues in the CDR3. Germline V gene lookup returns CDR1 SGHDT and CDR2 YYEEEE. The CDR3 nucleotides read TGTGCCAGCAGCTTTTTTGGCGGGCCGGGCACCATATATTTT. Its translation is CASSFFGGPGTIYF.

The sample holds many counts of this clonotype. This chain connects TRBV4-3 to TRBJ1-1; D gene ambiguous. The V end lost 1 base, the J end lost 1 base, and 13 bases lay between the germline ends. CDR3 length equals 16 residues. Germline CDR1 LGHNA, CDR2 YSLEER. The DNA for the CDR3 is TGCGCCAGCAGCCAAGGTTCCGTCCCCTGGAACACTGAAGCTTTCTTT. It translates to CASSQGSVPWNTEAFF.

DNA of the CDR3: TGTGCTAGTGGTGCGGGTCCGGCCCTTCGGAACGGGGAGCTGTTTTTT. Translating gives CASGAGPALRNGELFF. The J gene is TRBJ2-2, the V gene TRBV12-5, with D perhaps matching TRBD2 (5 bases). The CDR3 contains 16 residues. V was cut by 5 bases and J by 7 bases, with 20 bases left in between. Germline CDR1 reads LGHNT; CDR2 reads FRNRAP. Supplemented by reference TRBV12-5 and TRBJ2-2, the full variable domain reads DARVTQTPRHKVTEMGQEVTMRCQPILGHNTVFWYRQTMMQGLELLAYFRNRAPLDDSGMPKDRFSAEMPDATLATLKIQPSEPRDSAVYFCASGAGPALRNGELFFGEGSRLTVL.

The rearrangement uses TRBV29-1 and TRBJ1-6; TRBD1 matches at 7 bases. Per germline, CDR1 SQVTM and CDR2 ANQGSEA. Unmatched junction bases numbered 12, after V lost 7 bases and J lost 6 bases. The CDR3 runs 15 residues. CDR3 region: CSGLRPGQLNSPLHF. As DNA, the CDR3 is TGCAGCGGCTTGAGGCCGGGACAGCTTAATTCACCCCTCCACTTT.

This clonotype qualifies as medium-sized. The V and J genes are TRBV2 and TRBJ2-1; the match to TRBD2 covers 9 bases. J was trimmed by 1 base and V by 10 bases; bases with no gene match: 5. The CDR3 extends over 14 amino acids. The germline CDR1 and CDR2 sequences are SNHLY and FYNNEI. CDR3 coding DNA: TGTGCCATTCATAGCGGGAGTTCCTACAATGAGCAGTTCTTC. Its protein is CAIHSGSSYNEQFF.

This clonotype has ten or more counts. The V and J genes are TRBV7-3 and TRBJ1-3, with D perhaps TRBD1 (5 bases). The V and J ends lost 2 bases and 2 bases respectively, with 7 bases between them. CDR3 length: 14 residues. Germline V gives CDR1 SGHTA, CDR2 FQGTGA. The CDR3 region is CASSLGGAGNTIYF. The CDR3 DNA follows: TGTGCCAGCAGCTTAGGGGGAGCTGGAAACACCATATATTTT.

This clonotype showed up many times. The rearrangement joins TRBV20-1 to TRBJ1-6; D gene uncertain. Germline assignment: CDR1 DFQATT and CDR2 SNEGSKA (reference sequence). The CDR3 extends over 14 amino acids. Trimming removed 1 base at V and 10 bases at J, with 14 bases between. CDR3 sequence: CSARGEARGSPLHF. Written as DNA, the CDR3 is TGCAGTGCTAGAGGTGAAGCTCGGGGATCACCCCTCCACTTT.

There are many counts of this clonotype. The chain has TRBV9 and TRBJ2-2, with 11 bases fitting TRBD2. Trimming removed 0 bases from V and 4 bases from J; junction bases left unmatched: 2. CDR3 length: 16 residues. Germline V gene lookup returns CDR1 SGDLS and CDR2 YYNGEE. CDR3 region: CASSVGLAGRTGELFF. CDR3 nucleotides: TGTGCCAGCAGCGTAGGACTAGCGGGACGCACCGGGGAGCTGTTTTTT.

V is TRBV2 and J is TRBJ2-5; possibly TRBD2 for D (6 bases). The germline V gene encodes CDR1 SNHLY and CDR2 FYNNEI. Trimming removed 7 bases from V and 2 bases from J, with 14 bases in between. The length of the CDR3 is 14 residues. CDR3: CASTKDGRQETQYF. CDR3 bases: TGTGCCAGCACTAAAGACGGGAGACAAGAGACCCAGTACTTC.

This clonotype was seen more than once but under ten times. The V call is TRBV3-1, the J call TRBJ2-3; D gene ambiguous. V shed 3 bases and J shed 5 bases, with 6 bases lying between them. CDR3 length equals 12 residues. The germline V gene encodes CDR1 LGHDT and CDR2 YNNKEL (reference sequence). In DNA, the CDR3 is TGTGCCAGCAGCCAGATCCGAGATACGCAGTATTTT. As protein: CASSQIRDTQYF.

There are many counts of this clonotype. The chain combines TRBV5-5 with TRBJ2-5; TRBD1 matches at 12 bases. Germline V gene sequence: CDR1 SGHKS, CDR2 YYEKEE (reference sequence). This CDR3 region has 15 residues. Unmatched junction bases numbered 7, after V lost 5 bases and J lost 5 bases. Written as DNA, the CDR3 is TGTGCCAGCAGGTCGGGACAGGGGGCTTGGGAGACCCAGTACTTC. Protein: CASRSGQGAWETQYF.